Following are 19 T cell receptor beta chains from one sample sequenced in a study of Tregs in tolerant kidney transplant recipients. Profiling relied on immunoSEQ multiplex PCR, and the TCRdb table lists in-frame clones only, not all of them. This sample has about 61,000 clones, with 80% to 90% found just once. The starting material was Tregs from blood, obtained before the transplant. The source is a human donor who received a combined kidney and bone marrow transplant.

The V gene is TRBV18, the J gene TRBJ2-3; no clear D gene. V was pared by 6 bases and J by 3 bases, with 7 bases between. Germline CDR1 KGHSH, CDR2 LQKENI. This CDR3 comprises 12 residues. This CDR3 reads CASSGKTDTQYF. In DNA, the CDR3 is TGTGCCAGCTCGGGGAAGACAGATACGCAGTATTTT.

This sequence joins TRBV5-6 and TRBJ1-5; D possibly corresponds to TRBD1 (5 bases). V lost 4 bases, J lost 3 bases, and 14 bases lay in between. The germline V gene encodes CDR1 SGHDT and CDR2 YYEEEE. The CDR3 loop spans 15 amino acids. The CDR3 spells CASSPGWGPNQPQHF. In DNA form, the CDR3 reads TGTGCCAGCAGCCCTGGGTGGGGCCCCAATCAGCCCCAGCATTTT.

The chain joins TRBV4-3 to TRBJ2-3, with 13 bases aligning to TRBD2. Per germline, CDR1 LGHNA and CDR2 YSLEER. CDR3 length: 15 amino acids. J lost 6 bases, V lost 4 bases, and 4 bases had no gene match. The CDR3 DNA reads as TGCGCCAGCAGCCTCGGACTAGCGGGAGCCGATACGCAGTATTTT. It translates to CASSLGLAGADTQYF.

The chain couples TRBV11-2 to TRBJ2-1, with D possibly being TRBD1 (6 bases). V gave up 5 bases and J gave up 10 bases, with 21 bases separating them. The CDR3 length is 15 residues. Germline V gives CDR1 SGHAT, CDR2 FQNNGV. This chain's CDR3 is CASSPQGRALGEQFF. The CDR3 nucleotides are TGTGCCAGCAGCCCACAGGGTCGGGCTTTGGGGGAGCAGTTCTTC.

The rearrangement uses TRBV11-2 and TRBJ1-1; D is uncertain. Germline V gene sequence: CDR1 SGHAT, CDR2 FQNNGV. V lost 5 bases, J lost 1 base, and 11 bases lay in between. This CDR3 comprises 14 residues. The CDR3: CASSPGRSNTEAFF. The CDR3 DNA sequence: TGTGCCAGCAGCCCCGGACGGTCGAACACTGAAGCTTTCTTT.

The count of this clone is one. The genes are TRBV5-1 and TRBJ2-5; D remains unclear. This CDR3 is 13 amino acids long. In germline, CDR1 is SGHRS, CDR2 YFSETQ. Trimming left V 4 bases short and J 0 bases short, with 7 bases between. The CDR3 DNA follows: TGCGCCAGCAGCCCGATTAACCAAGAGACCCAGTACTTC. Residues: CASSPINQETQYF.

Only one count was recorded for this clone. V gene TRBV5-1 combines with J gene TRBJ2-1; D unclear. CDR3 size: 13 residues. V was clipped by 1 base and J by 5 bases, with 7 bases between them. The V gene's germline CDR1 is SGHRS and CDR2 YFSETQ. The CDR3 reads CASSLFLNNEQFF. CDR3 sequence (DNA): TGCGCCAGCAGCTTGTTCCTTAACAATGAGCAGTTCTTC.

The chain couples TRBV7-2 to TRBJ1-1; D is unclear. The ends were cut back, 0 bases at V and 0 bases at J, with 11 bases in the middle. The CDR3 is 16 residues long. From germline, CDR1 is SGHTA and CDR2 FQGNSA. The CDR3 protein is CASSLAGTLMNTEAFF. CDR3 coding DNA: TGTGCCAGCAGCTTAGCAGGAACCCTTATGAACACTGAAGCTTTCTTT. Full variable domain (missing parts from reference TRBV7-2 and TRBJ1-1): GAGVSQSPSNKVTEKGKDVELRCDPISGHTALYWYRQSLGQGLEFLIYFQGNSAPDKSGLPSDRFSAERTGGSVSTLTIQRTQQEDSAVYLCASSLAGTLMNTEAFFGQGTRLTVV.

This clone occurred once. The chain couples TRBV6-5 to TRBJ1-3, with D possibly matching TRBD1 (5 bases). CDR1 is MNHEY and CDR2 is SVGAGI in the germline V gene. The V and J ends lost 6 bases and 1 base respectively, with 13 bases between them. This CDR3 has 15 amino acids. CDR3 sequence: CASSPAAGSGNTIYF. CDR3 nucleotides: TGTGCCAGCAGCCCCGCCGCAGGGTCTGGAAACACCATATATTTT.

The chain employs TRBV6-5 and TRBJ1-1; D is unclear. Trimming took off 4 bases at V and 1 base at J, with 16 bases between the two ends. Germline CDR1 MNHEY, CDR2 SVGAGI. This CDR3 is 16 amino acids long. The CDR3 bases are TGTGCCAGCAGTTTTCAACCAGGCGCTGCGAACACTGAAGCTTTCTTT. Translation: CASSFQPGAANTEAFF.

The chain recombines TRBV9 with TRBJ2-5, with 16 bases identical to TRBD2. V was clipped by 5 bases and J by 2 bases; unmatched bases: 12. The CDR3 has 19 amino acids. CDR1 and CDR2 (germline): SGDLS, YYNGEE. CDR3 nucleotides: TGTGCCAGCAGTTCCCGTCTCCTGGGACTAGCGGGGGGGCAAGAGACCCAGTACTTC. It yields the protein CASSSRLLGLAGGQETQYF.

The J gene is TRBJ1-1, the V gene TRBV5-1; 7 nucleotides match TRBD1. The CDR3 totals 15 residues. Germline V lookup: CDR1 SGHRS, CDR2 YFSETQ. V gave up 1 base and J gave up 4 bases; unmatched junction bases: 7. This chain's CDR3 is CASSLRQGRVTEAFF. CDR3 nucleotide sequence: TGCGCCAGCAGCTTGCGACAGGGAAGGGTCACTGAAGCTTTCTTT. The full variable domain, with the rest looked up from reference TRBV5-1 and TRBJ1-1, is KAGVTQTPRYLIKTRGQQVTLSCSPISGHRSVSWYQQTPGQGLQFLFEYFSETQRNKGNFPGRFSGRQFSNSRSEMNVSTLELGDSALYLCASSLRQGRVTEAFFGQGTRLTVV.

This chain's CDR3 is CASSPQGAGDTQYF. DNA of the CDR3: TGTGCCAGCAGCCCTCAGGGGGCGGGAGATACGCAGTATTTT. The chain employs TRBV7-2 and TRBJ2-3; 8 bases align to TRBD1. The CDR3 sequence is 14 residues long. V was pared by 5 bases and J by 5 bases, with 6 bases of the junction left unmatched. Germline CDR1 and CDR2: SGHTA and FQGNSA.

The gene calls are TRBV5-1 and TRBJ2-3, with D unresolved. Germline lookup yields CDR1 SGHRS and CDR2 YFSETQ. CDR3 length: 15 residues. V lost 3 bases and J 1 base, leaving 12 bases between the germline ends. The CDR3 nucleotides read TGCGCCAGCAGCTACCGTATAGAGGGCACAGATACGCAGTATTTT. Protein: CASSYRIEGTDTQYF. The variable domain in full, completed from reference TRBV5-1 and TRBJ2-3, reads KAGVTQTPRYLIKTRGQQVTLSCSPISGHRSVSWYQQTPGQGLQFLFEYFSETQRNKGNFPGRFSGRQFSNSRSEMNVSTLELGDSALYLCASSYRIEGTDTQYFGPGTRLTVL.

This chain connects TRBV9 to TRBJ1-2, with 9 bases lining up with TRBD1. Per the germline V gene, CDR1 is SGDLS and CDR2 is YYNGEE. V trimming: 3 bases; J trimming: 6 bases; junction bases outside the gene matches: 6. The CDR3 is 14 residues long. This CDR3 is CASSATNRGHGYTF. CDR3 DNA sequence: TGTGCCAGCAGCGCTACCAACAGGGGGCATGGCTACACCTTC.

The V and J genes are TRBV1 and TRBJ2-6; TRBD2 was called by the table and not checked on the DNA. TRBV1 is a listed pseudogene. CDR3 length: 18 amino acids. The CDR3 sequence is CTSSPSGDPSSGANVLTF. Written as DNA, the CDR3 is TGCACCAGCAGCCCGAGCGGGGACCCGAGCTCTGGGGCCAACGTCCTGACTTTC.

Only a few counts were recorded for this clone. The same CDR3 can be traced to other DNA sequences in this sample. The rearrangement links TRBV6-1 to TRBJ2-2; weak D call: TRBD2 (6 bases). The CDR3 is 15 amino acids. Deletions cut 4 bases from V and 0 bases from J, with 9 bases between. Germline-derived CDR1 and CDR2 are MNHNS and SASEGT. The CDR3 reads CASSGRGSNTGELFF. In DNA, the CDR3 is TGTGCCAGCAGTGGCCGGGGGTCGAACACCGGGGAGCTGTTTTTT.

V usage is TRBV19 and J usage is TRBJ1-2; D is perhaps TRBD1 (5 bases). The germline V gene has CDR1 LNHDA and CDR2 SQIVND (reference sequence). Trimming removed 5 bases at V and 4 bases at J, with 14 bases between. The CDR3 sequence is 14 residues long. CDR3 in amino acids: CASSGYGASYGYTF. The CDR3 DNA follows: TGTGCCAGTAGTGGGTACGGGGCTTCCTATGGCTACACCTTC.

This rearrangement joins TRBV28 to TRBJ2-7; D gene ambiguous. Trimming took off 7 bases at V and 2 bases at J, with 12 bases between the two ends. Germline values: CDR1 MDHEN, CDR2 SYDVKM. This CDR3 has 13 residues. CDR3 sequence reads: CASNPTNTYEQYF. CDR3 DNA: TGTGCCAGCAATCCCACTAATACCTACGAGCAGTACTTC.